Listed here is a single T cell receptor beta chain. The data stem from a study of control samples from healthy donors and cancer patients. Trimming stripped 6 bases from V and 2 bases from J, with 14 bases between. The germline CDR1 and CDR2 sequences are MNHEY and SVGAGI. This CDR3 is built from 15 residues. Repertoires were generated with immunoSEQ multiplex PCR, while TCRdb's copy carries only in-frame clones and drops some. Of 140,000 or so clones in the sample, approximately 92% are singletons; the top ten hold roughly 3.2%. The clonotype originates from a man under 40 in good health. The chain is built from TRBV6-5 and TRBJ1-3; D gene unclear. Material for sequencing was blood. The DNA of the CDR3 is TGTGCCAGCAGAACGGGCGGGTTTGCTGGAAACACCATATATTTT. As protein: CASRTGGFAGNTIYF.